This is a list of T cell receptor beta chains from one sample in a study of monozygotic twins with inflammatory bowel disease. Reanalyzing the 5' RACE reads, TCRdb keeps one entry per CDR3 protein, without DNA. Across some 300,000 distinct CDR3 sequences, the top ten clones capture 5.5% to 6.5% of the sample. The sequenced sample consisted of blood. These receptors originate from a human donor with ulcerative colitis or Crohn's disease, or a healthy co-twin of an affected twin (not recorded which). Each CDR3 is given with its conserved first and last residue.

v_call	j_call	cdr3_aa
TRBV12-3/TRBV12-4	TRBJ2-7	CASSRGQFASEQYF
TRBV20-1	TRBJ1-6	CSASVGQHNSPLHF
TRBV15	TRBJ2-2	CATSTLRELGTGELFF
TRBV18	TRBJ2-7	CASSPAVGYEQYF
TRBV28	TRBJ2-2	CASSPIAGGRLSGELFF
TRBV4-3	TRBJ1-2	CASSQDRQINYGYTF
TRBV6-5	TRBJ2-6	CASSYSGTGAGANVLTF
TRBV6-1	TRBJ1-1	CASRVEQGHTEAFF
TRBV29-1	TRBJ1-5	CSVEVTGYGNQPQHF
TRBV6-1	TRBJ2-3	CAIQGRAGVIGDTQYF
TRBV5-1	TRBJ2-2	CASSSAGRGTGELFF
TRBV5-1	TRBJ2-1	CASSFGQGYNEQFF
TRBV5-5	TRBJ1-4	CASSLGTVATNEKLFF
TRBV6-5	TRBJ2-3	CASSQTNTDTQYF
TRBV3-1	TRBJ1-4	CASSQGPPGQGPTNEKLFF
TRBV24-1	TRBJ2-3	CATREAGGPLSTDTQYF
TRBV4-3	TRBJ2-3	CASSQQTGLDTQYF
TRBV20-1	TRBJ2-4	CSARPASNIQYF
TRBV6-2/TRBV6-3	TRBJ1-1	CASSQRGRVNTEAFF
TRBV20-1	TRBJ2-7	CSARGGDFYEQYF
TRBV5-1	TRBJ1-6	CASSPTPDGNSPLHF
TRBV6-1	TRBJ2-7	CASRPRGRGNEQYF
TRBV5-1	TRBJ2-5	CASSLRTAAQETQYF
TRBV28	TRBJ2-2	CASSSSAQGWLAGELFF
TRBV27	TRBJ1-5	CASSFNAGGYSNQPQHF
TRBV5-4	TRBJ2-5	CASSLPGWETQYF